The 21 T cell receptor beta chains reported below all come from one sample, sequenced in a study of blood T cell repertoires in COVID-19. The protocol was immunoSEQ multiplex PCR, while the TCRdb copy is restricted to in-frame clones and leaves out a portion. In the table there are more than 6,000 clones, 70% to 85% of which are singletons. The sequenced sample was peripheral blood. Source of these receptors: a human donor in a cohort sampled during active COVID-19.

This chain links TRBV18 with TRBJ1-1; possible D gene TRBD1, 6 bases. Trimming pared 5 bases from V and 1 base from J, leaving 8 bases between. The length of the CDR3 is 13 residues. Germline-derived CDR1 and CDR2 are KGHSH and LQKENI. This CDR3 reads CASSTTGNTEAFF. In nucleotides, the CDR3 is TGTGCCAGCTCAACGACAGGGAACACTGAAGCTTTCTTT.

The chain links TRBV6-2 or TRBV6-3 to TRBJ2-3; 8 bases align to TRBD1. The junction had 6 bases not matched to a gene; V was cut back by 4 bases and J by 3 bases. The CDR3 has 15 residues. Germline lookup yields CDR1 MNHEY and CDR2 SVGEGT. This chain's CDR3 is CASSSTTGATDTQYF. Written as DNA, the CDR3 is TGTGCCAGCAGTTCCACGACAGGGGCTACAGATACGCAGTATTTT.

The V gene is TRBV4-1, the J gene TRBJ2-5, with D perhaps TRBD2 (6 bases). Trimming took 0 bases from V and 7 from J, leaving 15 bases between them. CDR3 size: 15 residues. Germline V CDR1 and CDR2: MGHRA, YSYEKL. The DNA for the CDR3 is TGCGCCAGCAGCCAAGAGAGGGAGGACTTAGTGACCCAGTACTTC. It codes for CASSQEREDLVTQYF.

This rearrangement joins TRBV6-5 to TRBJ1-2; D perhaps matches TRBD1 (5 bases). Trimming left V 3 bases short and J 4 bases short, with 18 bases between. The V gene's germline CDR1 is MNHEY and CDR2 SVGAGI. The length of the CDR3 is 16 residues. CDR3 protein: CASSYSRGSALYGYTF. CDR3 sequence (DNA): TGTGCCAGCAGTTATAGTCGGGGGTCGGCACTCTATGGCTACACCTTC.

The chain links TRBV19 to TRBJ1-4; D ambiguous. CDR1 and CDR2 (germline): LNHDA, SQIVND (reference sequence). CDR3 length: 15 amino acids. The V and J ends lost 7 bases and 8 bases respectively, with 20 bases between them. CDR3 amino acids: CASKEGPGWMEKLFF. The CDR3, as DNA: TGTGCCAGTAAGGAGGGCCCCGGATGGATGGAAAAACTGTTTTTT.

The V gene is TRBV11-2, the J gene TRBJ1-6; possibly TRBD1 for D (6 bases). Germline CDR1 SGHAT, CDR2 FQNNGV. CDR3 size: 15 residues. Trimming removed 6 bases from V and 8 bases from J, with 17 bases in between. The DNA for the CDR3 is TGTGCCAGCAGTCCCAGGGGCCCCCAATATTCACCCCTCCACTTT. It codes for CASSPRGPQYSPLHF.

This clone has a single count. The chain combines TRBV7-8 with TRBJ1-5; 8 bases agree with TRBD1. Germline CDR1 reads SGHVS; CDR2 reads FQNEAQ. V was clipped by 1 base and J by 5 bases; unmatched bases: 4. This CDR3 contains 15 residues. The CDR3 loop reads CASSLGQGRYQPQHF. CDR3 nucleotides: TGTGCCAGCAGCTTAGGACAGGGGAGGTATCAGCCCCAGCATTTT.

This chain joins TRBV7-6 and TRBJ2-2; the match to TRBD2 covers 10 bases. The ends lost 1 base at V and 5 bases at J; junction bases unmatched: 4. Germline V gene data show CDR1 as SGHVS and CDR2 as FNYEAQ. The CDR3 contains 16 residues. CDR3 bases: TGTGCCAGCAGCTTAGAGGTAGCGGGAGGTACCGGGGAGCTGTTTTTT. As protein: CASSLEVAGGTGELFF.

This clone has only a few counts. The chain recombines TRBV6-2 or TRBV6-3 with TRBJ1-3; 7 nucleotides match TRBD1. The germline gives CDR1 MNHEY, CDR2 SVGEGT. V lost 6 bases to trimming and J lost 0 bases; unmatched junction nucleotides: 5. CDR3 length: 15 residues. CDR3 sequence reads: CASSPDRNSGNTIYF. The CDR3 coding sequence is TGTGCCAGCAGCCCGGACAGGAACTCTGGAAACACCATATATTTT.

V is TRBV3-1 (or the pseudogene TRBV3-2) and J is TRBJ2-1; perhaps TRBD1 as D (6 bases). Germline loops: CDR1 LGHDT, CDR2 YNNKEL (reference sequence). V was cut by 5 bases and J by 5 bases, with 22 bases left in between. There are 17 residues in the CDR3. The CDR3 protein is CASSWDIPFPFHNEQFF. The CDR3 region has the DNA TGTGCCAGCAGCTGGGACATCCCATTTCCATTCCACAATGAGCAGTTCTTC.

V is TRBV24-1 and J is TRBJ2-3, with 8 bases lining up with TRBD2. CDR1 and CDR2 from the germline V gene are KGHDR and SFDVKD. V shed 7 bases and J 4 bases; nucleotides not matched to a gene: 21. The CDR3 loop spans 19 amino acids. The DNA of the CDR3 is TGTGCCACCAGGGGACCACTAAAGCGGGAGACCCCTTTCGCAGATACGCAGTATTTT. Amino acids: CATRGPLKRETPFADTQYF.

This chain connects TRBV18 to TRBJ2-3; no reliable D call. V was pared by 3 bases and J by 2 bases, with 12 bases between. The CDR3 has 15 amino acids. Germline CDR1 KGHSH, CDR2 LQKENI. The CDR3 is CASSPRANPTDTQYF. CDR3 in DNA: TGTGCCAGCTCACCCCGAGCGAACCCCACAGATACGCAGTATTTT.

This chain links TRBV5-1 with TRBJ2-5, with 10 bases aligning to TRBD1. CDR3 length: 16 amino acids. Germline V gene sequence: CDR1 SGHRS, CDR2 YFSETQ. The ends lost 4 bases at V and 4 bases at J; junction bases unmatched: 10. As DNA, the CDR3 is TGCGCCAGCAGCCCTTCTGGACAGGGGGTGGGAGAGACCCAGTACTTC. Translated: CASSPSGQGVGETQYF.

J is TRBJ2-7 and V is TRBV29-1, with D possibly TRBD1 on 5 matching bases. CDR1 is SQVTM, CDR2 ANQGSEA, per germline. V was pared by 2 bases and J by 3 bases, with 14 bases between. CDR3 length: 14 amino acids. The CDR3 here is CSVEKGQGSYEQYF. As DNA, the CDR3 is TGCAGCGTTGAAAAAGGGCAGGGTAGCTACGAGCAGTACTTC.

The CDR3 reads CASSLLAVSSYNEQFF. Here the CDR3 DNA reads TGTGCCAGCAGCTTATTAGCGGTAAGCTCCTACAATGAGCAGTTCTTC. The chain combines TRBV7-8 with TRBJ2-1, with D possibly being TRBD2 (6 bases). Between the trimmed V and J ends, which lost 2 bases and 0 bases, there was a span of 11 bases. The CDR3 extends over 16 amino acids. Germline V gives CDR1 SGHVS, CDR2 FQNEAQ. The full variable domain, completed using reference TRBV7-8 and TRBJ2-1, is GAGVSQSPRYKVAKRGQDVALRCDPISGHVSLFWYQQALGQGPEFLTYFQNEAQLDKSGLPSDRFFAERPEGSVSTLKIQRTQQEDSAVYLCASSLLAVSSYNEQFFGPGTRLTVL.

A single count supports this clone. The CDR3 spells CASSLVAGSGNTIYF. The CDR3, as DNA: TGTGCCAGCAGCTTAGTGGCAGGCTCTGGAAACACCATATATTTT. The chain combines TRBV7-2 with TRBJ1-3; no clear D gene. Trimming removed 1 base from V and 0 bases from J, with 7 bases in between. Per the germline V gene, CDR1 is SGHTA and CDR2 is FQGNSA. This CDR3 is built from 15 residues.

The V call is TRBV5-1, the J call TRBJ2-1; 10 positions match TRBD2. CDR1 is SGHRS, CDR2 YFSETQ, per germline. V shed 3 bases, J shed 5 bases, and the junction held 5 bases outside the gene matches. This CDR3 has 15 amino acids. CDR3 amino acids: CASSSGTSADNEQFF. Written as DNA, the CDR3 is TGCGCCAGCAGCTCGGGGACTAGCGCCGACAATGAGCAGTTCTTC.

The chain employs TRBV6-6 and TRBJ2-1; 9 bases agree with TRBD1. CDR3 length: 15 residues. V lost 4 bases, J lost 6 bases, and 7 bases stayed unmatched. Germline V CDR1 and CDR2: MNHNY, SVGAGI (reference sequence). In DNA form, the CDR3 reads TGTGCCAGCAGTTCTCCGGGACAGGGAGTCAATGAGCAGTTCTTC. Its translation is CASSSPGQGVNEQFF.

The chain links TRBV4-2 to TRBJ2-5; the match to TRBD1 covers 7 bases. The ends lost 1 base at V and 2 bases at J; junction bases unmatched: 4. This CDR3 has 15 residues. CDR1 is LGHNA, CDR2 YNFKEQ, per germline. CDR3 bases: TGTGCCAGCAGCCAAGTCCGGGACAGTCAAGAGACCCAGTACTTC. It is translated as CASSQVRDSQETQYF.

Only a few counts were recorded for this clone. The CDR3 region is CASSYSPEGETQYF. DNA for the CDR3: TGTGCCAGCAGTTACTCTCCGGAGGGAGAGACCCAGTACTTC. The genes are TRBV6-2 or TRBV6-3 and TRBJ2-5; possible D gene TRBD2, 6 bases. Trimming removed 0 bases at V and 4 bases at J, with 9 bases between. CDR3 length: 14 amino acids. Germline V gene sequence: CDR1 MNHEY, CDR2 SVGEGT.

The V and J genes are TRBV18 and TRBJ1-6; TRBD1 might be the D (6 bases). CDR1 is KGHSH, CDR2 LQKENI, per germline. The V gene lost 6 bases and the J gene lost 7 bases, with 16 bases spanning the gap. The CDR3 covers 15 residues. The CDR3: CASSPAYRENSPLHF. CDR3 nucleotide sequence: TGTGCCAGCTCCCCGGCCTACAGGGAAAATTCACCCCTCCACTTT.